A single sample is the source of the 18 T cell receptor beta chains below, sequenced in a study of cytomegalovirus exposure and HLA in healthy donors. A multiplex PCR was run with 60 Vbeta primers and 13 Jbeta primers. Here immunoSEQ multiplex PCR was the method, and the copy in TCRdb shows in-frame clones only, minus some. The data hold around 130,000 clones, with over 6.5% observed a single time. Material: PBMCs. Every receptor here comes from a woman in her forties in good health and CMV-seropositive.

This clone was seen a handful of times. This chain connects TRBV11-2 to TRBJ1-2; 7 bases agree with TRBD1. The CDR3 has 14 residues. J gave up 8 bases and V 1 base, and 7 bases lay outside the gene matches. Germline V lookup: CDR1 SGHAT, CDR2 FQNNGV. The DNA of the CDR3 is TGTGCCAGCAGCTTAGGACAGGGTGTGAGAGGCTACACCTTC. Its protein product is CASSLGQGVRGYTF.

The chain couples TRBV6-1 to TRBJ1-2, with 8 bases identical to TRBD1. Germline loops: CDR1 MNHNS, CDR2 SASEGT. The trim removed 7 bases at V and 6 bases at J, leaving 13 bases unmatched. CDR3 length: 15 residues. The CDR3, as DNA: TGTGCCAGCATCCCGGGAGCGACAGGGGCGGATGGCTACACCTTC. Its protein product is CASIPGATGADGYTF.

In its sample, this clone was seen a few times. The chain is built from TRBV28 and TRBJ1-5, with D uncertain. This CDR3 region has 15 residues. Germline lookup yields CDR1 MDHEN and CDR2 SYDVKM. With 3 bases removed from V and 0 bases from J, the gap between germline ends came to 9 bases. CDR3 amino acids: CASSFGYYSNQPQHF. CDR3 nucleotide sequence: TGTGCCAGCAGTTTCGGGTATTATAGCAATCAGCCCCAGCATTTT.

This chain joins TRBV5-5 and TRBJ1-5, with D hard to call. Germline-derived CDR1 and CDR2 are SGHKS and YYEKEE (reference sequence). Trimming left V 3 bases short and J 3 bases short, with 13 bases between. This CDR3 region has 15 residues. CDR3 amino acids: CASSSLQAFNQPQHF. The CDR3 coding sequence is TGTGCCAGCAGCTCGTTGCAGGCTTTCAATCAGCCCCAGCATTTT.

This clone was counted only a few times. The chain combines TRBV6-4 with TRBJ1-1; 9 nucleotides align to TRBD1. The V segment lost 6 bases and the J segment 8 bases; nucleotides outside the gene matches: 16. Germline CDR1 and CDR2: MRHNA and SNTAGT. The CDR3 length is 16 residues. The CDR3 protein is CASRTFGTGRFSEAFF. The DNA for the CDR3 is TGTGCCAGCAGGACTTTCGGGACAGGGCGTTTTTCCGAAGCTTTCTTT.

The rearrangement uses TRBV5-4 and TRBJ2-3, with 12 bases lining up with TRBD2. The CDR3 totals 16 residues. Germline CDR1 is SGHNT and CDR2 is YYREEE (reference sequence). V shed 0 bases and J 4 bases; nucleotides not matched to a gene: 3. CDR3 loop: CASSLGTSGAADTQYF. Here the CDR3 DNA reads TGTGCCAGCAGCTTGGGGACTAGCGGGGCCGCAGATACGCAGTATTTT.

Points on this clone: An end of the junction differs from the germline gene, which may be a read error. The chain links TRBV14 to TRBJ2-7; D might be TRBD2 (5 bases). The CDR3 consists of 11 residues. In germline, CDR1 is SGHDN, CDR2 FVKESK. CDR3 sequence (DNA): TGTGCCAGCAGCCGAGGGCACGAGCGGTACTTC. Amino acid sequence: CASSRGHERYF.

This chain links TRBV5-4 with TRBJ1-2; 8 nucleotides agree with TRBD1. J was trimmed by 2 bases and V by 3 bases; bases with no gene match: 15. This CDR3 contains 18 residues. Germline V lookup: CDR1 SGHNT, CDR2 YYREEE (reference sequence). The CDR3 spells CASSSKRTGGATNYGYTF. In DNA form, the CDR3 reads TGTGCCAGCAGCTCGAAACGAACAGGGGGTGCTACCAACTATGGCTACACCTTC.

This clone has only a few counts. This chain links TRBV28 with TRBJ1-2, with TRBD1 identical over 7 bases. With V trimmed by 5 bases and J by 6 bases, 0 bases remained unmatched. This CDR3 has 11 residues. Germline CDR1 is MDHEN and CDR2 is SYDVKM. The CDR3: CASSTGDGYTF. The DNA for the CDR3 is TGTGCCAGCAGTACAGGGGATGGCTACACCTTC.

This chain links TRBV6-5 with TRBJ2-7; TRBD1 matches 10 bases. The CDR3 has 14 amino acids. Trimming removed 2 bases from V and 5 bases from J; junction bases left unmatched: 3. The germline CDR1 and CDR2 sequences are MNHEY and SVGAGI. The CDR3 nucleotides read TGTGCCAGCAGTTACGACAGGGGGCGGGACGAGCAGTACTTC. Its protein product is CASSYDRGRDEQYF.

The sample holds a few counts of this clone. This chain uses TRBV4-2 with TRBJ2-4; 14 bases align to TRBD2. Losses at the gene ends were 4 bases for V and 2 bases for J; bases not matched to a gene: 4. CDR3 size: 17 residues. Germline CDR1 is LGHNA and CDR2 is YNFKEQ. The CDR3: CASSLTSGGASKNIQYF. CDR3 sequence (DNA): TGTGCCAGCAGCCTGACTAGCGGGGGGGCGTCCAAAAACATTCAGTACTTC.

The J gene is TRBJ1-5, the V gene TRBV30; 7 bases agree with TRBD1. The CDR3 spans 14 residues. The germline V gene has CDR1 GTSNPN and CDR2 SVGIG (reference sequence). Trimming removed 2 bases from V and 5 bases from J; junction bases left unmatched: 6. The CDR3 loop reads CAWSTGTAYQPQHF. CDR3 coding DNA: TGTGCCTGGAGTACCGGGACAGCATATCAGCCCCAGCATTTT.

V gene TRBV2 combines with J gene TRBJ2-5; maybe TRBD1 (6 bases). V dropped 7 bases and J dropped 5 bases, with 20 bases sitting between them. The CDR3 is 15 residues long. Germline values: CDR1 SNHLY, CDR2 FYNNEI. The CDR3 sequence: CASNQDRPWDETQYF. In DNA, the CDR3 is TGTGCCAGCAATCAGGACAGACCTTGGGATGAGACCCAGTACTTC.

V and J are TRBV25-1 and TRBJ1-2; D is unclear. V was pared by 3 bases and J by 3 bases, with 14 bases between. CDR3 length equals 15 residues. Per the germline V gene, CDR1 is MGHDK and CDR2 is SYGVNS. The CDR3 reads CASSDSPLRDYGYTF. In DNA, the CDR3 is TGTGCCAGCAGTGACAGTCCTCTACGGGACTATGGCTACACCTTC.

This chain uses TRBV18 with TRBJ2-7; perhaps TRBD1 as D (5 bases). CDR1 and CDR2 (germline): KGHSH, LQKENI. The V gene lost 9 bases and the J gene lost 2 bases, with 11 bases spanning the gap. This CDR3 is built from 12 residues. The chain's CDR3 is CASTGFTYEQYF. As DNA, the CDR3 is TGTGCCAGTACAGGATTTACCTACGAGCAGTACTTC.

J is TRBJ2-1 and V is TRBV2; 11 positions match TRBD2. The CDR3 is 17 residues long. V lost 4 bases, J lost 0 bases, and 5 bases stayed unmatched. Germline V lookup: CDR1 SNHLY, CDR2 FYNNEI. In DNA form, the CDR3 reads TGTGCCAGCAGTGTAATAGCGGGGGGGTTCTCCTACAATGAGCAGTTCTTC. It yields the protein CASSVIAGGFSYNEQFF.

This clone has just a few counts. The J gene is TRBJ1-1, the V gene TRBV30; no clear D gene. V was trimmed by 3 bases and J by 3 bases, leaving 17 bases between them. The CDR3 has 15 residues. CDR1 is GTSNPN, CDR2 SVGIG, per germline (reference sequence). The CDR3: CAWRDGLLEDTEAFF. Here the CDR3 DNA reads TGTGCCTGGAGAGATGGCCTCCTCGAGGACACTGAAGCTTTCTTT.

The chain has TRBV29-1 and TRBJ2-1; 16 bases are shared with TRBD2. V lost 6 bases to trimming and J lost 7 bases; unmatched junction nucleotides: 6. The germline V gene encodes CDR1 SQVTM and CDR2 ANQGSEA. The length of the CDR3 is 15 residues. CDR3 loop: CSVGTSGGVGNEQFF. The CDR3 DNA reads TGCAGCGTGGGGACTAGCGGGGGGGTGGGGAATGAGCAGTTCTTC.